The rows below give T cell receptor beta chains drawn from one sample of a study of T cell changes during pregnancy in multiple sclerosis. The protocol was immunoSEQ multiplex PCR, while the TCRdb copy is restricted to in-frame clones and leaves out a portion. The data contain some 77,000 clones, more than 80% of them singletons. The specimen was CD4+ T cells from peripheral blood mononuclear cells, collected before pregnancy. The receptors here all came from a female donor with multiple sclerosis, enrolled in a pregnancy study. The CDR3 runs from the conserved cysteine through the conserved F or W. The D gene is left open where the match is weak. Not all rows give a size; the values are once, few, many and, for expanded clones, a class.

abundance: .; j_gene: TRBJ2-7; d_gene: .; v_gene: TRBV2; CDR3aa: CASNIDIFYEQYF; CDR3nt: TGTGCCAGCAACATAGACATTTTTTACGAGCAGTACTTC
abundance: .; j_gene: TRBJ1-5; d_gene: TRBD1; v_gene: TRBV5-1; CDR3aa: CASSGDRGQPQHF; CDR3nt: TGCGCCAGCAGCGGGGACAGGGGACAGCCCCAGCATTTT
abundance: .; j_gene: TRBJ2-3; d_gene: TRBD2; v_gene: TRBV11-2; CDR3aa: CASSHHGLAGTDTQYF; CDR3nt: TGTGCCAGCAGCCACCACGGACTAGCGGGGACGGATACGCAGTATTTT
abundance: .; j_gene: TRBJ2-1; d_gene: TRBD1; v_gene: TRBV5-1; CDR3aa: CASSRTGTGSNEQFF; CDR3nt: TGCGCCAGCAGCAGGACCGGGACAGGGAGCAATGAGCAGTTCTTC
abundance: .; j_gene: TRBJ2-7; d_gene: .; v_gene: TRBV5-1; CDR3aa: CASSLGAGGYEQYF; CDR3nt: TGCGCCAGCAGCTTGGGGGCAGGGGGGTACGAGCAGTACTTC
abundance: .; j_gene: TRBJ2-7; d_gene: .; v_gene: TRBV6-6; CDR3aa: CASSYGENYEQYF; CDR3nt: TGTGCCAGCAGCTACGGAGAAAACTACGAGCAGTACTTC
abundance: once; j_gene: TRBJ1-1; d_gene: .; v_gene: TRBV7-2; CDR3aa: CASSRRPRANTEAFF; CDR3nt: TGTGCCAGCAGCCGACGCCCGAGGGCGAACACTGAAGCTTTCTTT
abundance: .; j_gene: TRBJ1-1; d_gene: TRBD1; v_gene: TRBV6-5; CDR3aa: CASSRQGRDTEAFF; CDR3nt: TGTGCCAGCAGCCGACAGGGAAGGGACACTGAAGCTTTCTTT
abundance: once; j_gene: TRBJ2-2; d_gene: TRBD1; v_gene: TRBV5-4; CDR3aa: CASSLVWDRGPNTGELFF; CDR3nt: TGTGCCAGCAGCTTGGTATGGGACAGGGGCCCGAACACCGGGGAGCTGTTTTTT
abundance: .; j_gene: TRBJ2-1; d_gene: .; v_gene: TRBV10-3; CDR3aa: CAINTVYNEQFF; CDR3nt: TGTGCCATCAATACAGTCTACAATGAGCAGTTCTTC
abundance: .; j_gene: TRBJ2-7; d_gene: .; v_gene: TRBV5-1; CDR3aa: CASSLASGAGQYF; CDR3nt: TGCGCCAGCAGCTTGGCCTCTGGTGCAGGGCAGTACTTC
abundance: .; j_gene: TRBJ1-5; d_gene: TRBD1; v_gene: TRBV19; CDR3aa: CASNPGQGFSNSNQPQHF; CDR3nt: TGTGCCAGTAACCCGGGACAGGGGTTTAGCAATAGCAATCAGCCCCAGCATTTT
abundance: .; j_gene: TRBJ2-7; d_gene: .; v_gene: TRBV11-2; CDR3aa: CASTSTGIAYEQYF; CDR3nt: TGTGCCAGCACCTCGACAGGCATTGCCTACGAGCAGTACTTC
abundance: .; j_gene: TRBJ2-1; d_gene: .; v_gene: TRBV11-2; CDR3aa: CASSSTLSSYNEQFF; CDR3nt: TGTGCCAGCTCAAGCACTCTAAGCTCCTACAATGAGCAGTTCTTC
abundance: .; j_gene: TRBJ2-1; d_gene: TRBD2; v_gene: TRBV5-1; CDR3aa: CASSSERTSGGNEQFF; CDR3nt: TGCGCCAGCAGCTCCGAGAGGACTAGCGGGGGCAATGAGCAGTTCTTC
abundance: .; j_gene: TRBJ2-5; d_gene: .; v_gene: TRBV5-1; CDR3aa: CASSLARFGETQYF; CDR3nt: TGCGCCAGCAGCTTGGCGAGGTTTGGGGAGACCCAGTACTTC
abundance: .; j_gene: TRBJ1-1; d_gene: TRBD1; v_gene: TRBV6-5; CDR3aa: CASSKQGVTEAFF; CDR3nt: TGTGCCAGCAGTAAACAGGGGGTCACTGAAGCTTTCTTT
abundance: .; j_gene: TRBJ1-4; d_gene: TRBD1; v_gene: TRBV6-5; CDR3aa: CASSYSPTGVDEKLFF; CDR3nt: TGTGCCAGCAGTTATTCCCCGACAGGGGTGGATGAAAAACTGTTTTTT
abundance: .; j_gene: TRBJ2-7; d_gene: TRBD1; v_gene: TRBV28; CDR3aa: CASSGQGHTYEQYF; CDR3nt: TGTGCCAGCAGCGGACAGGGCCATACCTACGAGCAGTACTTC
abundance: .; j_gene: TRBJ1-5; d_gene: .; v_gene: TRBV19; CDR3aa: CASSASRGSRRNQPQHF; CDR3nt: TGTGCCAGTAGTGCCTCGCGAGGGAGTCGGCGCAATCAGCCCCAGCATTTT